What follows is one TCR beta chain and its context. Clones were read by immunoSEQ multiplex PCR, and TCRdb kept only the in-frame ones, dropping some. In the table there are 150,000 to 200,000 clones, 86% of which are singletons. This record comes from a study of cytomegalovirus exposure and HLA in healthy donors. CDR1 and CDR2 (germline): LNHDA, SQIVND (reference sequence). V gave up 3 bases and J gave up 8 bases; unmatched junction bases: 7. The CDR3 is made up of 15 amino acids. The TCR was taken from a young woman in good health and CMV-seronegative. The chain has TRBV19 and TRBJ2-1, with 10 nucleotides matching TRBD2. The sequenced material came from PBMCs. The CDR3 protein is CASSIPSGSTYEQFF. The DNA of the CDR3 is TGTGCCAGTAGTATCCCTAGCGGGAGTACCTATGAGCAGTTCTTC. Supplemented by reference TRBV19 and TRBJ2-1, the full variable domain reads DGGITQSPKYLFRKEGQNVTLSCEQNLNHDAMYWYRQDPGQGLRLIYYSQIVNDFQKGDIAEGYSVSREKKESFPLTVTSAQKNPTAFYLCASSIPSGSTYEQFFGPGTRLTVL.